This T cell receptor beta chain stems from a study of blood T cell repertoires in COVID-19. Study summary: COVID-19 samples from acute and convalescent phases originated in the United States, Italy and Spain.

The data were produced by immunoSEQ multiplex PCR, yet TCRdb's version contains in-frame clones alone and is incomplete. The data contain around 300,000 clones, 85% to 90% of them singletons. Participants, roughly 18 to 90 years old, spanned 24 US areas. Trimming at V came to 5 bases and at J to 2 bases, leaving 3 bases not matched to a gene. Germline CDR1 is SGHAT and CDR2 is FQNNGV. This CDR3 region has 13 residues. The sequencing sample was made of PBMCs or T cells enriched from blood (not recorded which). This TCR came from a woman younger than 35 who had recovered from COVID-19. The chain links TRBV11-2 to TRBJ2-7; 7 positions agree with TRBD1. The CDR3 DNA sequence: TGTGCCAGCAGCCGGGGACAGACCTACGAGCAGTACTTC. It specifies CASSRGQTYEQYF.